Given below is one TCR beta chain in context. This record comes from a study of T-cell reconstitution after alpha-beta-depleted transplantation in children. The CDR3 is 14 residues long. CDR1 and CDR2 (germline): SGHRS, YFSETQ. V lost 4 bases to trimming and J lost 6 bases; unmatched junction nucleotides: 8. Molecular barcoding with unique molecular identifiers was used for the TCRbeta library. TCRdb passed the PCR reads through MiXCR, listing each CDR3 protein once. The sample holds about 540,000 distinct CDR3 sequences, approximately 20% seen once. The origin of this receptor is a human donor who donated a stem cell graft to a child with acute lymphoblastic leukemia. The sequenced sample was PBMCs from the stem cell graft donor, obtained from the stem cell graft. The chain is built from TRBV5-1 and TRBJ1-1, with 8 bases that match TRBD1. The chain's CDR3 is CASSPIAGGPEAFF. DNA of the CDR3: TGCGCCAGCAGCCCTATTGCAGGGGGCCCTGAAGCTTTCTTT.